This TCR beta chain comes out of a study of T cell repertoires in cytomegalovirus infection. Turning to this clonotype: The missing conserved phenylalanine or tryptophan at the end of this CDR3 makes a read error likely.

Germline V gene sequence: CDR1 SGHVT, CDR2 SQSDAQ. The CDR3 is made up of 14 amino acids. V gave up 4 bases and J gave up 4 bases, with 14 bases separating them. TCRdb reprocessed the reads with MiXCR, giving one entry per CDR3 protein. The sample comprises about 490,000 distinct CDR3 sequences, 15% to 20% of which are singletons, and roughly a quarter rests with the top ten. The rearrangement links TRBV7-4 to TRBJ2-7; D unclear. Material: CD8+ T cells from PBMCs. This receptor was obtained from a human donor in good health (CMV status not recorded). Some clones in this sample may be carry-over from other donors' samples. The CDR3: CASSSPPDFYEQYL. The CDR3, as DNA: TGTGCCAGCAGCTCTCCTCCTGACTTTTACGAGCAGTACTTA.